One sample yielded the 22 T cell receptor beta chains listed below, sequenced in a study of control samples from healthy donors and cancer patients. Only in-frame clones appear in the TCRdb table, and some are missing; sequencing was by immunoSEQ multiplex PCR. The data show about 130,000 clones, around 94% seen once. Material for sequencing was PBMCs. The source of these receptors is an elderly man with head and neck cancer.

This chain connects TRBV5-4 to TRBJ2-1, with 9 bases lining up with TRBD1. The CDR3 totals 15 residues. Germline V gene lookup returns CDR1 SGHNT and CDR2 YYREEE (reference sequence). V shed 2 bases, J shed 4 bases, and the junction held 4 bases outside the gene matches. The CDR3 spells CASSFGTGTYNEQFF. The CDR3 bases are TGTGCCAGCAGCTTTGGGACAGGGACTTACAATGAGCAGTTCTTC.

The count of this clone is one. The genes are TRBV19 and TRBJ1-5; tentatively, D is TRBD1 (5 bases). The length of the CDR3 is 14 residues. Germline V CDR1 and CDR2: LNHDA, SQIVND (reference sequence). Between the trimmed V and J ends, which lost 4 bases and 3 bases, there was a span of 10 bases. CDR3 sequence (DNA): TGTGCCAGTAGTACCCAGGGATACAATCAGCCCCAGCATTTT. Amino acids: CASSTQGYNQPQHF.

This sequence joins TRBV6-5 and TRBJ2-1; D uncertain. This CDR3 comprises 15 residues. Germline V gives CDR1 MNHEY, CDR2 SVGAGI. V was pared by 6 bases and J by 8 bases, with 20 bases between. CDR3 protein: CASRSGPQPVHEQFF. The CDR3 DNA follows: TGTGCCAGCAGGTCCGGACCCCAACCCGTCCATGAGCAGTTCTTC.

This chain joins TRBV6-6 and TRBJ2-7; D is uncertain. Between the trimmed V and J ends, which lost 2 bases and 5 bases, there was a span of 4 bases. The CDR3 has 11 residues. Germline assignment: CDR1 MNHNY and CDR2 SVGAGI (reference sequence). CDR3 sequence reads: CASSYRDEQYF. In DNA, the CDR3 is TGTGCCAGCAGTTACAGGGACGAGCAGTACTTC.

CDR3: CASSLQVTSGRRGLYNEQFF. CDR3 coding DNA: TGCGCCAGCAGCCTCCAGGTGACTAGCGGGAGGAGGGGCCTATACAATGAGCAGTTCTTC. The chain uses TRBV4-1 and TRBJ2-1, with 13 bases identical to TRBD2. Per the germline V gene, CDR1 is MGHRA and CDR2 is YSYEKL. The CDR3 is made up of 20 amino acids. Losses at the gene ends were 4 bases for V and 4 bases for J; bases not matched to a gene: 16.

The chain employs TRBV2 and TRBJ2-3; the D is unclear. This CDR3 contains 12 residues. Trimming took off 3 bases at V and 8 bases at J, with 9 bases between the two ends. Germline assignment: CDR1 SNHLY and CDR2 FYNNEI. The CDR3 reads CASSETSGTQYF. The DNA of the CDR3 is TGTGCCAGCAGTGAGACTTCGGGTACGCAGTATTTT.

The chain joins TRBV5-8 to TRBJ2-6, with a weak D call TRBD1 (6 bases). The CDR3 sequence is 17 residues long. The germline V and J ends were trimmed by 1 base and 4 bases, with 15 bases remaining between them. The germline V gene encodes CDR1 SGHTS and CDR2 YDEGEE. CDR3 amino acids: CASSLTGLTAGANVLTF. As DNA, the CDR3 is TGTGCCAGCAGCTTGACAGGGTTAACGGCCGGGGCCAACGTCCTGACTTTC. The whole variable domain, remainder taken from reference TRBV5-8 and TRBJ2-6, is EAGVTQSPTHLIKTRGQQATLRCSPISGHTSVYWYQQALGLGLQFLLWYDEGEERNRGNFPPRFSGRQFPNYSSELNVNALELEDSALYLCASSLTGLTAGANVLTFGAGSRLTVL.

The chain couples TRBV27 to TRBJ2-3; no firm D call. This CDR3 region has 15 residues. Trimming pared 5 bases from V and 2 bases from J, leaving 14 bases between. In germline, CDR1 is MNHEY, CDR2 SMNVEV (reference sequence). CDR3: CASSLLIGYTDTQYF. The CDR3 DNA reads as TGTGCCAGCAGTCTCTTGATAGGCTACACAGATACGCAGTATTTT.

The V call is TRBV9, the J call TRBJ2-7; TRBD1 is a possible D gene (5 bases). The CDR3 has 13 amino acids. The ends were cut back, 5 bases at V and 0 bases at J, with 9 bases in the middle. CDR1 and CDR2 from the germline V gene are SGDLS and YYNGEE. The CDR3 coding sequence is TGTGCCAGCAGTGGACACGGCTCCTACGAGCAGTACTTC. Protein: CASSGHGSYEQYF.

The chain carries TRBV4-2 and TRBJ2-7; 10 bases map to TRBD2. This CDR3 contains 17 residues. Germline V gives CDR1 LGHNA, CDR2 YNFKEQ. The ends lost 4 bases at V and 3 bases at J; junction bases unmatched: 12. CDR3 sequence reads: CASSRRLAGDRNYEQYF. CDR3 DNA: TGTGCCAGCAGCCGGCGACTAGCGGGCGACAGGAACTACGAGCAGTACTTC.

This chain links TRBV5-4 with TRBJ2-1, with D hard to call. Trimming pared 4 bases from V and 2 bases from J, leaving 16 bases between. This CDR3 comprises 16 residues. The germline V gene encodes CDR1 SGHNT and CDR2 YYREEE (reference sequence). Written as DNA, the CDR3 is TGTGCCAGCAGCCCGCCCCGTGGCCTAGCCTACAATGAGCAGTTCTTC. This sequence encodes CASSPPRGLAYNEQFF.

V gene TRBV5-5 combines with J gene TRBJ2-7; 8 nucleotides agree with TRBD1. Germline V gives CDR1 SGHKS, CDR2 YYEKEE (reference sequence). The V gene end was trimmed by 4 bases and the J gene end by 3 bases; junction bases not matched to a gene: 9. The CDR3 is made up of 15 amino acids. The CDR3: CASSLTGGKVYEQYF. DNA for the CDR3: TGTGCCAGCAGCCTAACAGGGGGTAAGGTCTACGAGCAGTACTTC.

V and J are TRBV18 and TRBJ2-1; D is undetermined. V was clipped by 3 bases and J by 0 bases, with 6 bases between them. Germline CDR1 reads KGHSH; CDR2 reads LQKENI. This CDR3 spans 14 amino acids. The CDR3 is CASSPLGSYNEQFF. CDR3 bases: TGTGCCAGCTCACCCCTCGGCTCCTACAATGAGCAGTTCTTC. The variable domain in full, completed from reference TRBV18 and TRBJ2-1, reads NAGVMQNPRHLVRRRGQEARLRCSPMKGHSHVYWYRQLPEEGLKFMVYLQKENIIDESGMPKERFSAEFPKEGPSILRIQQVVRGDSAAYFCASSPLGSYNEQFFGPGTRLTVL.

This rearrangement joins TRBV7-8 to TRBJ1-5; D is uncertain. The CDR3 spans 12 residues. Looked up from germline, CDR1 is SGHVS and CDR2 is FQNEAQ. Trimming took off 3 bases at V and 10 bases at J, with 10 bases between the two ends. DNA for the CDR3: TGTGCCAGCAGCTTCGGCGCAGCCCCCCAGCATTTT. Residues: CASSFGAAPQHF. The variable domain in full, completed from reference TRBV7-8 and TRBJ1-5, reads GAGVSQSPRYKVAKRGQDVALRCDPISGHVSLFWYQQALGQGPEFLTYFQNEAQLDKSGLPSDRFFAERPEGSVSTLKIQRTQQEDSAVYLCASSFGAAPQHFGDGTRLSIL.

This chain connects TRBV7-9 to TRBJ1-1; TRBD1 aligns across 8 bases. The CDR3 spans 12 residues. CDR1 and CDR2 (germline): SEHNR, FQNEAQ (reference sequence). With V trimmed by 5 bases and J by 9 bases, 5 bases remained unmatched. DNA for the CDR3: TGTGCCAGCAGCCAACAGGGGGACCAAGCTTTCTTT. Its translation is CASSQQGDQAFF.

V gene TRBV30 combines with J gene TRBJ1-5, with unresolved D. The CDR3 has 14 residues. Trimming shortened V by 1 base and J by 0 bases, and 7 bases separated the two germline ends. The germline V gene has CDR1 GTSNPN and CDR2 SVGIG (reference sequence). CDR3 protein: CAWSGGPSNQPQHF. The CDR3 DNA sequence: TGTGCCTGGAGTGGTGGACCTAGCAATCAGCCCCAGCATTTT.

The chain recombines TRBV7-2 with TRBJ1-1, with D perhaps matching TRBD1 (5 bases). Trimming took 5 bases from V and 0 from J, leaving 16 bases between them. This CDR3 is 16 amino acids long. Germline values: CDR1 SGHTA, CDR2 FQGNSA. The chain's CDR3 is CASSVIQGLVNTEAFF. The CDR3 DNA follows: TGTGCCAGCAGCGTAATCCAGGGACTCGTGAACACTGAAGCTTTCTTT.

The chain employs TRBV30 and TRBJ2-5; 9 bases align to TRBD1. The CDR3 has 15 amino acids. The germline gives CDR1 GTSNPN, CDR2 SVGIG (reference sequence). The V and J ends lost 1 base and 5 bases, in that order; junction bases with no gene match: 8. The CDR3 sequence: CAWSAPTGGGETQYF. The CDR3 nucleotides read TGTGCCTGGAGTGCCCCTACAGGGGGCGGGGAGACCCAGTACTTC.

The genes are TRBV5-1 and TRBJ2-7; unclear D gene. This CDR3 has 14 residues. Between the trimmed V and J ends, which lost 1 base and 2 bases, there was a span of 10 bases. CDR1 and CDR2 from the germline V gene are SGHRS and YFSETQ. The CDR3 loop reads CASSLLPGPYEQYF. The CDR3 DNA sequence: TGCGCCAGCAGCTTGTTACCAGGCCCCTACGAGCAGTACTTC.

This clone was detected once. The V gene is TRBV10-3, the J gene TRBJ2-1; tentative D call: TRBD1 (7 bases). Trimming removed 5 bases from V and 6 bases from J, with 20 bases in between. From germline, CDR1 is ENHRY and CDR2 SYGVKD. There are 16 residues in the CDR3. CDR3 sequence reads: CAISRGWAGGPNEQFF. In DNA form, the CDR3 reads TGTGCCATCAGTCGTGGTTGGGCAGGGGGGCCCAATGAGCAGTTCTTC.

The J gene is TRBJ2-7, the V gene TRBV30; D is possibly TRBD1 (7 bases). CDR1 is GTSNPN, CDR2 SVGIG, per germline (reference sequence). This CDR3 has 13 amino acids. This CDR3 is CATGGQYSYEQYF. In nucleotides, the CDR3 is TGTGCTACCGGGGGACAGTATTCCTACGAGCAGTACTTC.

The chain uses TRBV30 and TRBJ1-6; 11 nucleotides align to TRBD1. Germline CDR1 reads GTSNPN; CDR2 reads SVGIG (reference sequence). This CDR3 is built from 13 residues. V shed 7 bases and J 7 bases; nucleotides not matched to a gene: 3. CDR3 loop: CASRDRGNSPLHF. The DNA for the CDR3 is TGTGCCTCCCGGGACAGGGGGAATTCACCCCTCCACTTT.